The source of this T cell receptor beta chain is a study of cytomegalovirus exposure and HLA in healthy donors. Study results and limitations: The productive fraction for most TCR beta V segments was about 90% or about 30% in an earlier analysis. Owing to their indistinguishability, certain V segments, notably TRBV6-2 and TRBV6-3, were excluded. When analyzed later, a missense DCLRE1C variant was found to be linked to TCR beta V- and J-gene trimming.

Donors in the study were healthy people who gave bone marrow. As regards this clone: Its specificity is not known.

The CDR3 extends over 14 amino acids. Germline V gives CDR1 SGHRS, CDR2 YFSETQ. The V segment lost 2 bases and the J segment 5 bases; nucleotides outside the gene matches: 6. Use of 60 Vbeta and 13 Jbeta primers characterized the PCR. The repertoire was sequenced with immunoSEQ multiplex PCR; TCRdb's copy has only in-frame clones and lacks some. The sample lists over 150,000 clones, about four fifths seen once, with about 4.8% in the top ten. Sequencing was carried out using PBMCs. V usage is TRBV5-1 and J usage is TRBJ2-7; 8 bases fit TRBD1. The receptor was derived from a man younger than 40 in good health and CMV-seropositive. Here the CDR3 DNA reads TGCGCCAGCAGCTTTAACGACAGGGGCCACGAGCAGTACTTC. Translating gives CASSFNDRGHEQYF.